This T cell receptor beta chain emerged from a study of shared clonotypes between healthy human individuals. At the level of the study: Each donor had three CD4 naive, three CD4 memory, two CD8 naive and one CD8 memory plate. The study's findings and limits: Generation probabilities were higher for clonotypes shared across all four sorted-subset donors than for unshared ones. Naive CD4 clonotypes were shared across several donors at approximately 5.3%.

Several immunoSEQ plates received, in even portions, the genomic DNA of each subset. Some clones are missing from TCRdb's copy, which holds only in-frame ones; the method was immunoSEQ multiplex PCR. The sample contains roughly 1,000,000 clones, 70% to 80% of which appear only once. Concerning this clone itself: Its specificity is unknown.

Material for sequencing was memory CD4+ T cells from PBMCs. Subset: CD45RA-negative fraction. This TCR was recovered from a young man in good health. Some clones in this sample may be carry-over from other donors' samples.

CDR3 sequence reads: CASSQDELAGAYEQFF. The CDR3 coding sequence is TGCGCCAGCAGCCAAGATGAGCTAGCGGGAGCATACGAGCAGTTCTTC. This chain connects TRBV4-3 to TRBJ2-1; TRBD2 aligns across 10 bases. Germline CDR1 reads LGHNA; CDR2 reads YSLEER. This CDR3 region has 16 residues. V was clipped by 0 bases and J by 10 bases; unmatched bases: 9.